A selection of T cell receptor beta chains follows, all from one sample in a study of T cell responses to AZD1222 COVID-19 vaccine. The data were produced by immunoSEQ multiplex PCR, yet TCRdb's version contains in-frame clones alone and is incomplete. The data contain fewer than 50,000 clones, 90% of them singletons. The sequenced sample was peripheral blood, obtained 28 days after the second AZD1222 dose. The source is an adult who received the AZD1222 COVID-19 vaccine. Each CDR3 is given with its conserved first and last residue. The D gene is left open where the match is weak. The listing skips clone size in some rows; elsewhere it reads once, few, many or a size class.

V	D	J	length	size	CDR3	DNA
TRBV7-2	.	TRBJ2-2	16	.	CASSLERLTNTGELFF	TGTGCCAGCAGCTTAGAACGCCTCACGAACACCGGGGAGCTGTTTTTT
TRBV19	TRBD2	TRBJ2-7	15	once	CASSILAGDSYEQYF	TGTGCCAGTAGTATCCTAGCGGGGGATTCCTACGAGCAGTACTTC
TRBV6-2/TRBV6-3	.	TRBJ2-3	12	.	CASSPRTDTQYF	TGTGCCAGCAGTCCCCGCACAGATACGCAGTATTTT
TRBV6-5	.	TRBJ2-7	11	.	CATTEIYEQYF	TGTGCCACCACGGAAATCTACGAGCAGTACTTC
TRBV5-1	.	TRBJ2-5	14	.	CASSLTAAGETQYF	TGCGCCAGCAGCTTGACGGCGGCGGGAGAGACCCAGTACTTC
TRBV5-4	.	TRBJ1-3	14	.	CASSLMGVGNTIYF	TGTGCCAGCAGCTTGATGGGGGTGGGAAACACCATATATTTT
TRBV19	.	TRBJ1-5	15	.	CASSLQRSSNQPQHF	TGTGCCAGTAGCCTCCAGAGGTCTAGCAATCAGCCCCAGCATTTT
TRBV7-2	.	TRBJ1-1	17	.	CASSYGVVSRGGTEAFF	TGTGCCAGCAGCTATGGGGTTGTTTCCAGGGGAGGAACTGAAGCTTTCTTT
TRBV6-6	.	TRBJ2-1	14	.	CASTFGTAYNEQFF	TGTGCCAGCACCTTCGGGACGGCCTACAATGAGCAGTTCTTC
TRBV9	TRBD1	TRBJ1-4	15	.	CASSRTGVRNEKLFF	TGTGCCAGCAGCAGGACAGGGGTTAGGAATGAAAAACTGTTTTTT
TRBV5-1	TRBD1	TRBJ2-7	15	.	CASRDRGSGSYEQYF	TGCGCCAGCAGAGACAGGGGATCTGGCTCCTACGAGCAGTACTTC
TRBV23-1	.	TRBJ2-2	11	.	CASSLVRELFF	TGCGCCAGCAGTCTAGTCCGGGAGCTGTTTTTT
TRBV14	.	TRBJ2-7	13	.	CASSQSPRAEQYF	TGTGCCAGCAGCCAAAGTCCCAGGGCTGAGCAGTACTTC
TRBV9	.	TRBJ1-3	15	once	CASSGRGTSGNTIYF	TGTGCCAGCAGCGGCCGCGGGACCTCTGGAAACACCATATATTTT
TRBV4-3	.	TRBJ1-1	14	once	CASSQGAGDTEAFF	TGCGCCAGCAGCCAAGGCGCAGGGGACACTGAAGCTTTCTTT
TRBV19	.	TRBJ1-4	13	few	CASRWDVDEKLFF	TGTGCCAGTAGGTGGGACGTGGATGAAAAACTGTTTTTT
TRBV25-1	.	TRBJ2-7	12	.	CASGDRWHEQYF	TGTGCCAGCGGAGACCGGTGGCACGAGCAGTACTTC
TRBV11-2	TRBD1	TRBJ1-3	16	.	CASSFPLTGAGNTIYF	TGTGCCAGCAGCTTCCCTCTGACAGGGGCAGGAAACACCATATATTTT
TRBV7-2	.	TRBJ1-5	15	.	CASSRSGGNDQPQHF	TGTGCCAGCAGCCGTAGTGGGGGGAATGATCAGCCCCAGCATTTT
TRBV6-5	TRBD1	TRBJ1-3	14	.	CASRETGYGNTIYF	TGTGCCAGCAGGGAGACAGGGTATGGAAACACCATATATTTT
TRBV7-2	TRBD1	TRBJ1-2	14	.	CASSLGTGIAGYTF	TGTGCCAGCAGCTTAGGGACAGGGATCGCCGGCTACACCTTC
TRBV21-1	.	TRBJ1-2	15	.	CASSKRTENPYGYTF	TGTGCCAGCAGCAAAAGGACAGAAAATCCCTATGGCTACACCTTC
TRBV29-1	TRBD2	TRBJ2-3	14	.	CSVDTSGATDTQYF	TGCAGCGTTGATACTAGCGGGGCGACAGATACGCAGTATTTT
TRBV6-5	.	TRBJ1-2	12	.	CASRTGGYGYTF	TGTGCCAGCAGAACGGGGGGCTATGGCTACACCTTC
TRBV9	TRBD1	TRBJ1-6	16	once	CASSQTGFSYNSPLHF	TGTGCCAGCAGCCAGACAGGGTTCTCCTATAATTCACCCCTCCACTTT
TRBV30	.	TRBJ2-7	14	.	CAWSQHRIAYEQYF	TGTGCCTGGAGTCAACACAGGATAGCTTACGAGCAGTACTTC
TRBV9	.	TRBJ2-3	14	.	CASSPRVGSDTQYF	TGTGCCAGCAGCCCCCGAGTGGGCTCAGATACGCAGTATTTT
TRBV30	TRBD1	TRBJ2-5	15	.	CAWGTGTALQETQYF	TGTGCCTGGGGGACAGGCACTGCCCTACAAGAGACCCAGTACTTC
TRBV5-4	TRBD1	TRBJ2-5	15	.	CASSFKTGGIETQYF	TGTGCCAGCAGCTTCAAGACAGGGGGCATCGAGACCCAGTACTTC
TRBV5-1	.	TRBJ2-7	14	.	CASSFLGGGYEQYF	TGCGCCAGCAGCTTTCTAGGCGGAGGCTACGAGCAGTACTTC
TRBV12-3/TRBV12-4	TRBD1	TRBJ1-3	13	.	CASSRQGGNTIYF	TGTGCCAGCAGTAGACAGGGAGGAAACACCATATATTTT
TRBV7-6	.	TRBJ1-4	16	.	CASSLEGHTRTEKLFF	TGTGCCAGCAGCTTAGAGGGTCACACTCGAACTGAAAAACTGTTTTTT
TRBV28	TRBD2	TRBJ2-3	16	.	CASSGRGGSGTDTQYF	TGTGCCAGCAGTGGTCGCGGGGGATCGGGCACAGATACGCAGTATTTT
TRBV6-5	TRBD1	TRBJ1-1	15	.	CASSYGEGAYTEAFF	TGTGCCAGCAGTTATGGAGAGGGGGCATACACTGAAGCTTTCTTT
TRBV5-6	.	TRBJ1-3	16	.	CASSLVRDISGNTIYF	TGTGCCAGCAGCTTGGTGCGGGACATCTCTGGAAACACCATATATTTT
TRBV12-3/TRBV12-4	.	TRBJ1-1	12	once	CASSFQGTEAFF	TGTGCCAGCAGTTTCCAGGGCACTGAAGCTTTCTTT
TRBV10-1	.	TRBJ1-5	13	.	CASSEGINQPQHF	TGCGCCAGCAGTGAGGGAATCAATCAGCCCCAGCATTTT
TRBV6-2/TRBV6-3	.	TRBJ1-5	17	.	CASSYLGGGSSNQPQHF	TGTGCCAGCAGTTACTTGGGCGGAGGGTCGAGCAATCAGCCCCAGCATTTT
TRBV5-8	.	TRBJ1-1	12	.	CASSLAWERAFF	TGTGCCAGCAGCTTGGCTTGGGAGAGAGCTTTCTTT
TRBV9	TRBD1	TRBJ1-5	15	.	CASSAGDRGNQPQHF	TGTGCCAGCAGCGCGGGGGACAGGGGCAATCAGCCCCAGCATTTT
TRBV7-2	.	TRBJ1-1	13	.	CASSTRTDTEAFF	TGTGCCAGCAGCACCAGGACAGACACTGAAGCTTTCTTT
TRBV2	.	TRBJ2-7	15	.	CASSEMPVSSYEQYF	TGTGCCAGCAGTGAGATGCCAGTTTCGTCCTACGAGCAGTACTTC
TRBV10-3	TRBD1	TRBJ2-7	14	.	CAISESGQGYEQYF	TGTGCCATCAGTGAGTCGGGACAGGGGTACGAGCAGTACTTC
TRBV6-5	.	TRBJ2-1	13	.	CASTQGRDPEEFF	TGTGCCAGCACCCAGGGCCGGGACCCTGAGGAGTTCTTC
TRBV6-2/TRBV6-3	.	TRBJ2-2	18	.	CASSYSGRGRLNTGELFF	TGTGCCAGCAGTTACTCCGGGCGGGGGCGGCTGAACACCGGGGAGCTGTTTTTT
TRBV19	.	TRBJ1-6	15	.	CASSNSGIDNSPLHF	TGTGCCAGTAGTAACTCAGGAATTGATAATTCACCCCTCCACTTT
TRBV3-1/TRBV3-2	.	TRBJ2-7	16	.	CASSQEIRDSSYEQYF	TGTGCCAGCAGCCAAGAAATTCGAGACAGCTCCTACGAGCAGTACTTC
TRBV13	TRBD2	TRBJ2-6	18	.	CASSLLLAVSTGANVLTF	TGTGCCAGCAGCTTACTGCTAGCGGTCTCCACTGGGGCCAACGTCCTGACTTTC